Listed here are 22 T cell receptor beta chains from one sample, sequenced in a study of cytomegalovirus exposure and HLA in healthy donors. Amplification used 60 Vbeta primers and 13 Jbeta primers. Repertoires were generated with immunoSEQ multiplex PCR, while TCRdb's copy carries only in-frame clones and drops some. The sample has some 170,000 clones, approximately 80% seen once; the top ten hold about 9.6%. Sequencing was carried out using PBMCs. Receptor source: a man aged 18 to 30 in good health and CMV-seropositive.

A single count supports this clone. The V and J genes are TRBV11-2 and TRBJ1-3, with D hard to call. The CDR3 has 12 amino acids. Germline CDR1 and CDR2: SGHAT and FQNNGV. The germline V and J ends were trimmed by 5 bases and 4 bases, with 6 bases remaining between them. DNA of the CDR3: TGTGCCAGCAGCCCCTCCGGAAACACCATATATTTT. This translates into CASSPSGNTIYF.

The chain carries TRBV5-5 and TRBJ2-7; TRBD1 matches 7 bases. Trimming cost V 1 base and J 0 bases; bases outside gene matches: 4. The germline gives CDR1 SGHKS, CDR2 YYEKEE (reference sequence). The CDR3 extends over 15 amino acids. The CDR3 region is CASSLTRDSSYEQYF. CDR3 nucleotide sequence: TGTGCCAGCAGCTTGACCCGGGACAGCTCCTACGAGCAGTACTTC.

The chain is built from TRBV5-4 and TRBJ1-4, with 9 bases lining up with TRBD1. Germline lookup yields CDR1 SGHNT and CDR2 YYREEE (reference sequence). This CDR3 region has 14 residues. Unmatched junction bases numbered 3, after V lost 4 bases and J lost 5 bases. CDR3 protein: CASSRTGVNEKLFF. CDR3 nucleotides: TGTGCCAGCAGCCGGACAGGGGTAAATGAAAAACTGTTTTTT.

V is TRBV27 and J is TRBJ1-4; weak D call: TRBD1 (5 bases). V dropped 5 bases and J dropped 8 bases, with 27 bases sitting between them. CDR3 length: 18 residues. Germline V gives CDR1 MNHEY, CDR2 SMNVEV (reference sequence). The CDR3 coding sequence is TGTGCCAGCAGTCCGCGATCGGTTTGGGGGAAGGGAGGGGAAAAACTGTTTTTT. Its translation is CASSPRSVWGKGGEKLFF. The variable domain in full, completed from reference TRBV27 and TRBJ1-4, reads EAQVTQNPRYLITVTGKKLTVTCSQNMNHEYMSWYRQDPGLGLRQIYYSMNVEVTDKGDVPEGYKVSRKEKRNFPLILESPSPNQTSLYFCASSPRSVWGKGGEKLFFGSGTQLSVL.

Concerning this clone itself: At one boundary the junction diverges from the germline segment, which might be a read error. The same CDR3 can be traced to other DNA sequences in this sample. This chain joins TRBV7-3 and TRBJ1-1; 8 bases match TRBD1. Germline-derived CDR1 and CDR2 are SGHTA and FQGTGA. The CDR3 length is 13 residues. CDR3 DNA sequence: TGTGCCAGCAGCCCCGGACAGGGCACTGAAGCTTTCTTC. Translated: CASSPGQGTEAFF.

This clone was detected a few times. This rearrangement joins TRBV4-1 to TRBJ1-2; D possibly corresponds to TRBD1 (5 bases). Germline CDR1 and CDR2: MGHRA and YSYEKL. Trimming pared 0 bases from V and 1 base from J, leaving 12 bases between. The CDR3 is 16 residues long. The CDR3 reads CASSQEEAGINYGYTF. DNA of the CDR3: TGCGCCAGCAGCCAAGAAGAGGCAGGGATTAACTATGGCTACACCTTC.

The rearrangement uses TRBV2 and TRBJ1-1; D may be TRBD1 (5 bases). This CDR3 is 15 amino acids long. Germline loops: CDR1 SNHLY, CDR2 FYNNEI. The V gene lost 4 bases and the J gene lost 1 base, with 13 bases spanning the gap. For the CDR3, the DNA is TGTGCCAGCAGTGGTCCGGCGACAGAGAACACTGAAGCTTTCTTT. It yields the protein CASSGPATENTEAFF.

The rearrangement joins TRBV9 to TRBJ2-4, with TRBD1 matching over 10 bases. This CDR3 comprises 15 residues. Germline CDR1 and CDR2: SGDLS and YYNGEE. Losses at the gene ends were 3 bases for V and 5 bases for J; bases not matched to a gene: 5. Here the CDR3 reads CASSATGTGENIQYF. CDR3 in DNA: TGTGCCAGCAGCGCGACCGGGACAGGGGAAAACATTCAGTACTTC.

The rearrangement links TRBV11-3 to TRBJ1-1; D gene ambiguous. Germline CDR1 reads SGHNT; CDR2 reads YENEEA. The CDR3 spans 14 residues. The germline V and J ends were trimmed by 1 base and 1 base, with 7 bases remaining between them. CDR3 coding DNA: TGTGCCAGCAGCTTAGCACCCGGGAACACTGAAGCTTTCTTT. It encodes CASSLAPGNTEAFF.

V is TRBV11-2 and J is TRBJ2-1; tentatively, D is TRBD2 (6 bases). The CDR3 loop spans 15 amino acids. Trimming removed 1 base at V and 7 bases at J, with 14 bases between. CDR1 SGHAT and CDR2 FQNNGV come from the germline V gene. CDR3 sequence reads: CASSLAGTGRNEQFF. The CDR3 DNA reads as TGTGCCAGCAGCTTAGCCGGGACTGGACGGAATGAGCAGTTCTTC.

The chain couples TRBV7-8 to TRBJ2-1; no clear D gene. The CDR3 contains 14 residues. V lost 5 bases and J 4 bases, leaving 12 bases between the germline ends. Germline values: CDR1 SGHVS, CDR2 FQNEAQ. CDR3 coding DNA: TGTGCCAGCAGCCTGATGACGGGTTACAATGAGCAGTTCTTC. Encoded protein: CASSLMTGYNEQFF. The variable domain in full, completed from reference TRBV7-8 and TRBJ2-1, reads GAGVSQSPRYKVAKRGQDVALRCDPISGHVSLFWYQQALGQGPEFLTYFQNEAQLDKSGLPSDRFFAERPEGSVSTLKIQRTQQEDSAVYLCASSLMTGYNEQFFGPGTRLTVL.

This sequence joins TRBV13 and TRBJ2-3; 7 bases fit TRBD1. The CDR3 has 16 residues. Germline CDR1 is PRHDT and CDR2 is FYEKMQ (reference sequence). V shed 5 bases, J shed 4 bases, and the junction held 12 bases outside the gene matches. The CDR3 nucleotides read TGTGCCAGCAGCCCCCGGACAGGCCTGGGGGCAGATACGCAGTATTTT. Protein product: CASSPRTGLGADTQYF.

The chain combines TRBV18 with TRBJ2-7, with TRBD1 identical over 10 bases. Trimming cost V 1 base and J 5 bases; bases outside gene matches: 8. CDR1 and CDR2 from the germline V gene are KGHSH and LQKENI. CDR3 size: 16 residues. CDR3 amino acids: CASSPRDGTGDNEQYF. DNA for the CDR3: TGTGCCAGCTCACCACGGGACGGGACAGGGGATAACGAGCAGTACTTC.

The chain has TRBV30 and TRBJ1-4; TRBD1 matches 10 bases. The V gene end was trimmed by 4 bases and the J gene end by 5 bases; junction bases not matched to a gene: 4. Germline lookup yields CDR1 GTSNPN and CDR2 SVGIG (reference sequence). The CDR3 is made up of 14 amino acids. Here the CDR3 DNA reads TGTGCCTGGAATCGACAGGGGGCGAATGAAAAACTGTTTTTT. It encodes CAWNRQGANEKLFF.

The V and J genes are TRBV18 and TRBJ1-3, with D tentatively TRBD1 (5 bases). The CDR3 length is 16 residues. V gave up 2 bases and J gave up 4 bases, with 15 bases separating them. The germline gives CDR1 KGHSH, CDR2 LQKENI. The CDR3 DNA reads as TGTGCCAGCTCACCAGCCGGGGCAGGACTAGGAAACACCATATATTTT. It encodes CASSPAGAGLGNTIYF.

This chain uses TRBV5-4 with TRBJ2-5; 13 bases match TRBD2. V was pared by 4 bases and J by 0 bases, with 6 bases of the junction left unmatched. This CDR3 spans 17 amino acids. Germline CDR1 is SGHNT and CDR2 is YYREEE (reference sequence). This chain's CDR3 is CASSTGTSGMYQETQYF. In DNA, the CDR3 is TGTGCCAGCAGCACCGGGACTAGCGGGATGTACCAAGAGACCCAGTACTTC. The full variable domain, with the rest looked up from reference TRBV5-4 and TRBJ2-5, is ETGVTQSPTHLIKTRGQQVTLRCSSQSGHNTVSWYQQALGQGPQFIFQYYREEENGRGNFPPRFSGLQFPNYSSELNVNALELDDSALYLCASSTGTSGMYQETQYFGPGTRLLVL.

This clone was seen a single time. V usage is TRBV19 and J usage is TRBJ1-2; unclear D gene. Germline values: CDR1 LNHDA, CDR2 SQIVND (reference sequence). This CDR3 is built from 15 residues. Trimming shortened V by 7 bases and J by 7 bases, and 22 bases separated the two germline ends. CDR3 sequence reads: CASKHPSRREGGYTF. As DNA, the CDR3 is TGTGCCAGTAAACACCCCTCGCGGCGAGAAGGTGGCTACACCTTC.

The chain has TRBV12-5 and TRBJ1-5; a weak D match, TRBD1 (5 bases). The CDR3 runs to 14 residues. Germline V gene data show CDR1 as LGHNT and CDR2 as FRNRAP. V was pared by 1 base and J by 4 bases, with 8 bases between. This CDR3 reads CASGLAGGNQPQHF. The CDR3 nucleotides are TGTGCTAGTGGTTTGGCGGGGGGAAATCAGCCCCAGCATTTT.

This rearrangement joins TRBV29-1 to TRBJ2-5, with 8 nucleotides matching TRBD2. The end of the DNA fits TRBJ2-7 better, so the J call may be wrong. This CDR3 has 15 amino acids. CDR1 SQVTM and CDR2 ANQGSEA come from the germline V gene. The CDR3 coding sequence is TGCAGCGTTGAGGAATACAGCGGGAGTCCCTACGAGCAGTACTTC. Its translation: CSVEEYSGSPYEQYF.

This clone was counted only a few times. The V gene is TRBV6-5, the J gene TRBJ2-6; 7 positions match TRBD1. CDR1 and CDR2 from the germline V gene are MNHEY and SVGAGI. V was pared by 6 bases and J by 1 base, with 3 bases of the junction left unmatched. The CDR3 length is 15 residues. The CDR3 loop is CASREQGSGANVLTF. In DNA form, the CDR3 reads TGTGCCAGCAGGGAACAGGGGTCTGGGGCCAACGTCCTGACTTTC.

As regards this clone: One junction end does not reproduce the germline sequence, and a read error may be involved. The gene calls are TRBV10-3 and TRBJ2-6; the match to TRBD1 covers 9 bases. The CDR3 sequence is 16 residues long. The germline V gene encodes CDR1 ENHRY and CDR2 SYGVKD. The CDR3 nucleotides are TGTGCCATCAGTGAGACAGGGGGCTCTGGGGCCAACGGCCTGACTTTC. As protein: CAISETGGSGANGLTF.

The genes are TRBV6-4 and TRBJ1-1; TRBD1 might be the D (5 bases). In germline, CDR1 is MRHNA, CDR2 SNTAGT. V was pared by 6 bases and J by 1 base, with 15 bases between. The CDR3 is 15 residues long. CDR3 protein: CASRIERGPNTEAFF. As DNA, the CDR3 is TGTGCCAGCAGAATCGAGCGGGGCCCGAACACTGAAGCTTTCTTT.